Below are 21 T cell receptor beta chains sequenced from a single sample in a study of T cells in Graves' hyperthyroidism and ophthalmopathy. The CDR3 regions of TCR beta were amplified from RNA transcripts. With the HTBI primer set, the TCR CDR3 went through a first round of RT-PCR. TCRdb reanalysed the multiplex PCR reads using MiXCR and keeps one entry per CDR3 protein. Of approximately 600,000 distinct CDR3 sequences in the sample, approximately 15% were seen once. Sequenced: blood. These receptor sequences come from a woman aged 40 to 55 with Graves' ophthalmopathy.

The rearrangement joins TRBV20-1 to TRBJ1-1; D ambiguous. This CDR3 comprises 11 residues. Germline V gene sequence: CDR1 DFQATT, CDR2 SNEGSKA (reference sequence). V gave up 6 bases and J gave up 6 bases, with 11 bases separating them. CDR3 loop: CSAPVLAEAFF. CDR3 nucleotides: TGCAGTGCCCCCGTCCTTGCTGAAGCTTTCTTT.

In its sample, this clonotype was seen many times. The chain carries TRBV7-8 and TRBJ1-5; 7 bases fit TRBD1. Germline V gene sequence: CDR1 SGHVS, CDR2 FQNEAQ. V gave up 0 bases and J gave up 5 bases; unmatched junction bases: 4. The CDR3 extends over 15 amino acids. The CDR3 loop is CASSLASGTDQPQHF. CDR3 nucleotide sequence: TGTGCCAGCAGCTTAGCCTCCGGGACAGATCAGCCCCAGCATTTT.

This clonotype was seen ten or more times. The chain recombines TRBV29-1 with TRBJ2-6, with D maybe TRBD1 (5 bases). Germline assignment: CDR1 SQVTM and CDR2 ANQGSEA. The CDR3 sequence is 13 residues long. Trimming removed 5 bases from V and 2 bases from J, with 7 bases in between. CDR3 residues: CSVQGTGANVLTF. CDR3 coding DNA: TGCAGCGTTCAGGGAACTGGGGCCAACGTCCTGACTTTC.

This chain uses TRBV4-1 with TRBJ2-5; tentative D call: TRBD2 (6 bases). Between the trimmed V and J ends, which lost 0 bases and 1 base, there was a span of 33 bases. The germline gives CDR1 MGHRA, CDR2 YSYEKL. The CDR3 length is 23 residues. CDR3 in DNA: TGCGCCAGCAGCCAAGATCCGCTAGCGATAGCGGCAGAGGGCCTTTTCATCCAAGAGACCCAGTACTTC. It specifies CASSQDPLAIAAEGLFIQETQYF.

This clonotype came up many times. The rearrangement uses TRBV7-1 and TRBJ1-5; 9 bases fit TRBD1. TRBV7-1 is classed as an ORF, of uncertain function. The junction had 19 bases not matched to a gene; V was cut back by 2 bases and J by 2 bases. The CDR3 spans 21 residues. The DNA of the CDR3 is TGTGCCAGCAGCTCAAGAGGCGGAAGGACAGGGGAGTCCGGAGGCAATCAGCCCCAGCATTTT. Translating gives CASSSRGGRTGESGGNQPQHF.

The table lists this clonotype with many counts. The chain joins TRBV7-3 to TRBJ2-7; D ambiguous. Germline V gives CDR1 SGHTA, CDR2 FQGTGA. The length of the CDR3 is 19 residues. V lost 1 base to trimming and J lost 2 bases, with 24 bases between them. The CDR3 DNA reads TGTGCCAGCAGCTTAAGGCCCGTCTTTCCCCCCTACCCCGCCTACGAGCAGTACTTC. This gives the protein CASSLRPVFPPYPAYEQYF.

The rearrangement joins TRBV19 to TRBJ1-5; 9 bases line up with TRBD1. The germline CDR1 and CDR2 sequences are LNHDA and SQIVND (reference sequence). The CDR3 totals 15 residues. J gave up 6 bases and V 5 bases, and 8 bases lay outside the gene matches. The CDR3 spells CASSARDRAGQPQHF. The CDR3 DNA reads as TGTGCCAGTAGTGCCCGGGACAGGGCCGGTCAGCCCCAGCATTTT. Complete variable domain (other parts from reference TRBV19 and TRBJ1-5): DGGITQSPKYLFRKEGQNVTLSCEQNLNHDAMYWYRQDPGQGLRLIYYSQIVNDFQKGDIAEGYSVSREKKESFPLTVTSAQKNPTAFYLCASSARDRAGQPQHFGDGTRLSIL.

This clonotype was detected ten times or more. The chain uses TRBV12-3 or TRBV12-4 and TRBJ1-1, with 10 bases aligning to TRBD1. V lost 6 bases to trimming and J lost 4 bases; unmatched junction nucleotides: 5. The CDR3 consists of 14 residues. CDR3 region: CASRRGTGATEAFF. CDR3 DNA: TGTGCCAGCAGGCGCGGGACAGGGGCCACTGAAGCTTTCTTT.

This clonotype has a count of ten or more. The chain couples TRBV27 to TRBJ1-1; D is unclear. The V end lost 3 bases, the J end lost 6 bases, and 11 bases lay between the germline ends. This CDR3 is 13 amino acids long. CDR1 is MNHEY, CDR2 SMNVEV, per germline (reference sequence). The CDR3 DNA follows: TGTGCCAGCAGTTTTACAAATGGGCCTGAAGCTTTCTTT. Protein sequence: CASSFTNGPEAFF.

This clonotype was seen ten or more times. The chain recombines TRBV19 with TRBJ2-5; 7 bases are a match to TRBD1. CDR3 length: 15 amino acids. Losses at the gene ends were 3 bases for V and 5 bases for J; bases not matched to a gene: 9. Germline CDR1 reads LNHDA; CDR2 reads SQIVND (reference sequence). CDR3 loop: CASSMGRQGGETQYF. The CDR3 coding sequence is TGTGCCAGTAGTATGGGTAGACAGGGCGGGGAGACCCAGTACTTC.

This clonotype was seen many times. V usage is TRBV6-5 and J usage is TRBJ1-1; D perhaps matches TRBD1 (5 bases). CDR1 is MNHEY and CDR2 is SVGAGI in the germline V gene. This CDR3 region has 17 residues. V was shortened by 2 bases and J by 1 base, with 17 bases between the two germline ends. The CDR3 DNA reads TGTGCCAGCAGTTACCTGAGCCCGGGACTCCAGAACACTGAAGCTTTCTTT. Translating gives CASSYLSPGLQNTEAFF.

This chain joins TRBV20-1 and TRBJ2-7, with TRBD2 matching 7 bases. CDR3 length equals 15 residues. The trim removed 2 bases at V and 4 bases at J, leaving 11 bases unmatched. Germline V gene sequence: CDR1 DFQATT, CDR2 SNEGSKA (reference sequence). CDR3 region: CSARYPRGGRYEQYF. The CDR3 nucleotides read TGCAGTGCTAGATACCCTCGCGGGGGTCGTTACGAGCAGTACTTC.

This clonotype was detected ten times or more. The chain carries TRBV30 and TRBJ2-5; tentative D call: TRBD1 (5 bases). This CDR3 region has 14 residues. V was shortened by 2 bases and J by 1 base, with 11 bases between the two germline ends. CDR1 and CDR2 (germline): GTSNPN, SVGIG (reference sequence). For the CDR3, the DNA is TGTGCCTGGAGTAAGCAGGGTTTCCAAGAGACCCAGTACTTC. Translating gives CAWSKQGFQETQYF.

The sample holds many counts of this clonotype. DNA for the CDR3: TGTGCTAGTGGTTTGGAGCCGGGGGCGATTCACTATGGCTACACCTTC. Its protein product is CASGLEPGAIHYGYTF. The rearrangement uses TRBV12-5 and TRBJ1-2; tentative D call: TRBD1 (6 bases). There are 16 residues in the CDR3. Trimming removed 1 base at V and 3 bases at J, with 15 bases between. CDR1 and CDR2 (germline): LGHNT, FRNRAP. Variable domain in full (rest from reference TRBV12-5 and TRBJ1-2): DARVTQTPRHKVTEMGQEVTMRCQPILGHNTVFWYRQTMMQGLELLAYFRNRAPLDDSGMPKDRFSAEMPDATLATLKIQPSEPRDSAVYFCASGLEPGAIHYGYTFGSGTRLTVV.

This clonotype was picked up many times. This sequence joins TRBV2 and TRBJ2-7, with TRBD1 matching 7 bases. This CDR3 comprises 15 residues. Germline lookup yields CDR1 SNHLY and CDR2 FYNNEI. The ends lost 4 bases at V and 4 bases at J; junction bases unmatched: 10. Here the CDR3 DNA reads TGTGCCAGCAGTGCCTCGACAGGGCGAGCTTACGAGCAGTACTTC. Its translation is CASSASTGRAYEQYF. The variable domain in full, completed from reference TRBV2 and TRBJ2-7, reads EPEVTQTPSHQVTQMGQEVILRCVPISNHLYFYWYRQILGQKVEFLVSFYNNEISEKSEIFDDQFSVERPDGSNFTLKIRSTKLEDSAMYFCASSASTGRAYEQYFGPGTRLTVT.

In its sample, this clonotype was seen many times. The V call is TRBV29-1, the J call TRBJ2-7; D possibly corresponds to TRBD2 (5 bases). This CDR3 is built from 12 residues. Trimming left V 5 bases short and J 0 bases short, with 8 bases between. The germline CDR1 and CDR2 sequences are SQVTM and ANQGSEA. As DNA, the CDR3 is TGCAGCGTTAGCGGAACCTCCTACGAGCAGTACTTC. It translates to CSVSGTSYEQYF.

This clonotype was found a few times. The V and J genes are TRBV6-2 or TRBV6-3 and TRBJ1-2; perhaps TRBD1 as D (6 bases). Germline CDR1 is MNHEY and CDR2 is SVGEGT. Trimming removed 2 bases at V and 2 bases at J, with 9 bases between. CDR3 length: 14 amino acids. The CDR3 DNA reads TGTGCCAGCAGTTACAGGGGGGAGAACTATGGCTACACCTTC. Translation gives CASSYRGENYGYTF.

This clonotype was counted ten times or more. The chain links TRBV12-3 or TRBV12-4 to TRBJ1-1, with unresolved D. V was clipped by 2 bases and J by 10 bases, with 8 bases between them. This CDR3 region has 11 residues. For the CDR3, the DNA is TGTGCCAGCAGTTTATTAGGGAGAGCTTTCTTT. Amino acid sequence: CASSLLGRAFF.

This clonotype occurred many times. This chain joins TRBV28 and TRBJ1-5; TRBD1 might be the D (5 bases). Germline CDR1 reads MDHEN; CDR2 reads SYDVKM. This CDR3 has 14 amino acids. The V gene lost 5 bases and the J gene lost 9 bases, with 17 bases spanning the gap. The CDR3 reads CASSTHKGWPPQHF. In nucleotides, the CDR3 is TGTGCCAGCAGTACCCATAAGGGGTGGCCGCCCCAGCATTTT.

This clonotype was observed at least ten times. The CDR3 nucleotides read TGTGCCAGCAGTGAAGACAGGGGTTTAAATTACTATGGCTACACCTTC. It translates to CASSEDRGLNYYGYTF. The chain is built from TRBV28 and TRBJ1-2, with 8 bases fitting TRBD1. The J segment lost 3 bases and the V segment lost 5 bases, leaving 11 bases of the junction unmatched. CDR1 MDHEN and CDR2 SYDVKM come from the germline V gene. The CDR3 is 16 residues long.

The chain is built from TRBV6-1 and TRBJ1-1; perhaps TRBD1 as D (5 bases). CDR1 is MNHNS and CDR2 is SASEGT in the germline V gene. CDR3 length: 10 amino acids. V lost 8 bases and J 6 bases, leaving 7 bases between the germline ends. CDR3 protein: CASQGAEAFF. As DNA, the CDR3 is TGTGCCAGCCAAGGGGCTGAAGCTTTCTTT.